This entry concerns a single T cell receptor (beta chain). The sample belongs to a study of control samples from healthy donors and cancer patients. Clones were sequenced by immunoSEQ multiplex PCR, and TCRdb holds only the in-frame ones, with some missing. The data show roughly 170,000 clones, 85% to 95% seen once. The germline V gene encodes CDR1 SEHNR and CDR2 FQNEAQ (reference sequence). J gave up 1 base and V 0 bases, and 1 base lay outside the gene matches. The CDR3 runs 15 residues. The receptor's source is a man younger than 35 in good health. The V gene is TRBV7-9, the J gene TRBJ2-7; TRBD1 agrees at 9 bases. Input material: blood. CDR3 amino acids: CASSLADRGSYEQYF. The CDR3 nucleotides read TGTGCCAGCAGCTTAGCGGACAGGGGTTCCTACGAGCAGTACTTC.